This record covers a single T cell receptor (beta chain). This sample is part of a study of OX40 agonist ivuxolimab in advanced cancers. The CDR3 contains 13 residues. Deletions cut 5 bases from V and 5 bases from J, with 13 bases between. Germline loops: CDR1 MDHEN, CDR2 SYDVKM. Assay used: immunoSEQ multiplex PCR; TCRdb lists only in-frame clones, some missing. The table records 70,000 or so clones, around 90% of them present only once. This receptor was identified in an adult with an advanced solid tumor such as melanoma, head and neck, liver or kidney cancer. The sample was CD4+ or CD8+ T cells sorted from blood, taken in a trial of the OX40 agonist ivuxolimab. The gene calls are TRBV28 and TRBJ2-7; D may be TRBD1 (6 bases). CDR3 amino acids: CASSERGRHEQYF. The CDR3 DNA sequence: TGTGCCAGCAGTGAGAGGGGGAGACACGAGCAGTACTTC.